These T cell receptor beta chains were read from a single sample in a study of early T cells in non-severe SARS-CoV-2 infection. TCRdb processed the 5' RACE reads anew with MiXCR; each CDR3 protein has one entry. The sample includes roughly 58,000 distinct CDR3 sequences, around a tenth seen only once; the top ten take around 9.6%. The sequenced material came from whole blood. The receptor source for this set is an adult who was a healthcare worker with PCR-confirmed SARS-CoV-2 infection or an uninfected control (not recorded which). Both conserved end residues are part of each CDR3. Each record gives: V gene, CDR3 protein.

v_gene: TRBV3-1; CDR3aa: CASSPYGTGKESPLHF
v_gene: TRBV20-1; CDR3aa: CSVLPGTDTQYF
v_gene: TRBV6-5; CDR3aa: CASSPQGLAAQPQHF
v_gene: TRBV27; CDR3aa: CASSLLDLAGGHTQYF
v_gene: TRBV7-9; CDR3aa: CASSGRHVVEQYF
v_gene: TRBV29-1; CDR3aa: CSVFIGTGRDIQYF
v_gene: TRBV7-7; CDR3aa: CASSPTLGQGGTGELFF
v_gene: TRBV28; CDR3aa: CASSPVRTGGSYGYTF
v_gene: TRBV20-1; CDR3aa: CSVGTGTNYGYTF
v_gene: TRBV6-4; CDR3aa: CASSDSMGGTTGELFF
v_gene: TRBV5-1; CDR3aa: CASSPTRSEQYF
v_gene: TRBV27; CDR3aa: CASSFLGQVVNTEAFF
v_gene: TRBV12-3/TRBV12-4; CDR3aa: CASSLAGGYEQYF
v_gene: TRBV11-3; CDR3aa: CASRRQARLNTEAFF
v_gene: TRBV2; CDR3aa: CASKRRPGQGGGEQYF
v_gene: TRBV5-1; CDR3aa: CASSLGTGDYGYTF
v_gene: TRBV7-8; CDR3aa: CASTPYREREQYF
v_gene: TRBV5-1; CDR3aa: CASVAGAYNEQFF
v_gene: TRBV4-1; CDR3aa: CASSYNLLSGSLSYEQYF
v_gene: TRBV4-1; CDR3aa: CASSQDHGGRKRGSTDTQYF
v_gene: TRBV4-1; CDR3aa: CASSQTQGASWAQHF
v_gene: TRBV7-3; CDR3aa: CASSEIAGETGELFF
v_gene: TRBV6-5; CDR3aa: CASSLDRVDYGYTF
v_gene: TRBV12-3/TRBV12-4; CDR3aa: CASSSLHEQFF
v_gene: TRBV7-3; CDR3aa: CASSLMARGTDTQYF
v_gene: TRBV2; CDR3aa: CASSEQRFQETQYF
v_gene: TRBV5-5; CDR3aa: CASSLAGTGTYYEQYF
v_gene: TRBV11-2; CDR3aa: CASSPPGGATYEQYF
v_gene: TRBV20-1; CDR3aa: CSPLKATDTQYF
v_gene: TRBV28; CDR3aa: CASSLDGSGYTF
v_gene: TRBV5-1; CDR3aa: CASSYDLTGISTEAFF
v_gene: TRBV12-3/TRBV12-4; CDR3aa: CASSFGHLEAFF
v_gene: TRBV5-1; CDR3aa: CASSFRTGQNIQYF
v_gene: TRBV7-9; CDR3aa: CASSSQQGAEAFF
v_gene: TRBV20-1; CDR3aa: CSARLQVHEQYF
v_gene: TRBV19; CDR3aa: CASTPSPGQLYYEQYF
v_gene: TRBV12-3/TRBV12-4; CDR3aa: CASSHWGLELREQYF
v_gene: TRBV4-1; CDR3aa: CASSPMTEGTVAFF
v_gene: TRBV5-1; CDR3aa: CASTTGRVGDTIYF